This T cell receptor beta chain was sequenced for a study of vaccination and CD4 T cells after COVID-19. Oncomine TCR Beta short-read sequencing was applied to DNA from cultured CD4+ T cells. TCRdb re-called the PCR reads through MiXCR, storing one row per CDR3 protein. The sample holds over 25,000 distinct CDR3 sequences; approximately 60% are singletons and the top ten take less than 20%. Overall study results and limits: It was found that, in convalescent patients, 304 of 307 vaccine-specific clones were spike mono-reactive.

This clonotype has a handful of counts. The antigen remains unidentified. Stated treatment: approximately 10-day PBMC culture with coronavirus spike peptide pools or control peptides (ViraFEST assay). Germline V lookup: CDR1 MGHDK, CDR2 SYGVNS. The CDR3 consists of 13 residues. Trimming removed 3 bases at V and 8 bases at J, with 11 bases between. This TCR was recovered from a human donor who received a COVID-19 vaccine. The chain is built from TRBV25-1 and TRBJ2-1; a possible D gene is TRBD1 (5 bases). The specimen comprised CD4+ T cells from blood, cultured in vitro, sampled after SARS-CoV-2 vaccination. The CDR3 DNA reads as TGTGCCAGCAGTGAGGGGCAGGAGTATGAGCAGTTCTTC. This sequence encodes CASSEGQEYEQFF. Supplemented by reference TRBV25-1 and TRBJ2-1, the full variable domain reads EADIYQTPRYLVIGTGKKITLECSQTMGHDKMYWYQQDPGMELHLIHYSYGVNSTEKGDLSSESTVSRIRTEHFPLTLESARPSHTSQYLCASSEGQEYEQFFGPGTRLTVL.